This T cell receptor (beta chain) was captured in a study of Ad26.COV2.S vaccination and SARS-CoV-2 variants. Study outcomes and limitations: Measurements of TCR breadth and depth may have given underestimates of the total T cell responses.

On this clone: The antigen is not known.

Data came from immunoSEQ multiplex PCR; TCRdb stores just in-frame clones and leaves some out. This table holds a few hundred thousand clones, about 87% found once. Treatment denoted: about 20 received Ad26.COV2.S at low or high dose, single or two shots; 5 received placebo; per-sample allocation not given. After the first vaccine or placebo injection, samples were drawn on day 63. An 18-55-year-old adult in Boston served as donor. The source is a person aged 18-60 years who received the Ad26.COV2.S COVID-19 vaccine or a placebo. This specimen consisted of peripheral blood, obtained in a trial of Ad26.COV2.S vaccine versus placebo.

CDR3 amino acids: CASSLDYEQYF. In DNA form, the CDR3 reads TGTGCCAGCAGCTTAGACTACGAGCAGTACTTC. The genes are TRBV11-2 and TRBJ2-7; no clear D. Trimming cost V 0 bases and J 3 bases, with 0 bases left between them. Looked up from germline, CDR1 is SGHAT and CDR2 is FQNNGV. This CDR3 is 11 amino acids long.